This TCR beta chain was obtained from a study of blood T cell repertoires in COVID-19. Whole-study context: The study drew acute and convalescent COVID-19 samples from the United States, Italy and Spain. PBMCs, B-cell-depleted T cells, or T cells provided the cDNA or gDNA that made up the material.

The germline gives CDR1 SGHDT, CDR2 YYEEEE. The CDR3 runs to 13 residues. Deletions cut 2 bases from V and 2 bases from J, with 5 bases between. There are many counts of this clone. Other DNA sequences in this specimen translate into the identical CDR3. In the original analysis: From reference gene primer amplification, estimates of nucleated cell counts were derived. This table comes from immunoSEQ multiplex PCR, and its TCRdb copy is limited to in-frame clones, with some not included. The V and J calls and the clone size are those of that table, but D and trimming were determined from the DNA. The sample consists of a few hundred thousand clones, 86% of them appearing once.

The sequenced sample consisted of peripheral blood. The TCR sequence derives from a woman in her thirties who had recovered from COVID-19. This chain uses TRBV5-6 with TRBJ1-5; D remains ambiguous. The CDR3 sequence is CASSLLGNQPQHF. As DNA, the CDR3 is TGTGCCAGCAGCTTACTTGGCAATCAGCCCCAGCATTTT.